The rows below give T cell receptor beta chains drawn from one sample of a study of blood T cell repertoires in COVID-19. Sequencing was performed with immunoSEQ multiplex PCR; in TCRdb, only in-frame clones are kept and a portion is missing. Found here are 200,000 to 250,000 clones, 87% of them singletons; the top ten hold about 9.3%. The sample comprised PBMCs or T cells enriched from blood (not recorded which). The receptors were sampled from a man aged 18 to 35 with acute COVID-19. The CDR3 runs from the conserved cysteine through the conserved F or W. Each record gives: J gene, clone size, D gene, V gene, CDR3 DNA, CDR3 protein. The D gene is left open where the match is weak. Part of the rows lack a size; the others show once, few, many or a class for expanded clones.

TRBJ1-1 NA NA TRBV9 TGTGCCAGCAGCGCGGAAAGGAGTGAAGCTTTCTTT CASSAERSEAFF
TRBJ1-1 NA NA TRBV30 TGTGCCTGGAGTCCTGGGGGGTTGAACACTGAAGCTTTCTTT CAWSPGGLNTEAFF
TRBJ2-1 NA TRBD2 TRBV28 TGTGCCAGCACGAGACTAGCGGGAGTCGGTGAGCAGTTCTTC CASTRLAGVGEQFF
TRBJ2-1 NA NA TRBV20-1 TGCAGTGCTAGTCTGACGGAGAGCTCCTACAATGAGCAGTTCTTC CSASLTESSYNEQFF
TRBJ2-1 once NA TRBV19 TGTGCCAGCCATCAAGGTAGCGGAGTGGGGTCCAATGAGCAGTTCTTC CASHQGSGVGSNEQFF
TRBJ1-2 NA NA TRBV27 TGTGCCAGCAGCCTAACAGGGCCAGATGGCTACACCTTC CASSLTGPDGYTF
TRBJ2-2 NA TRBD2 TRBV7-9 TGTGCCAGCAGCCCTGGGCCCACAGGGACTAGCGTTGCCGGGGAGCTGTTTTTT CASSPGPTGTSVAGELFF
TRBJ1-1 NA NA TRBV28 TGTGCCAGCAGTTTAATGGCGAACACTGAAGCTTTCTTT CASSLMANTEAFF
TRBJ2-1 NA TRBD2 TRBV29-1 TGCAGCGTTGAAGATGGACTAGCGGGAGTGGGGAATGAGCAGTTCTTC CSVEDGLAGVGNEQFF
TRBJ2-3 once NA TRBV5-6 TGTGCCAGCAGCTTCCCTAGCTGGGGAGGGGGAACAGATACGCAGTATTTT CASSFPSWGGGTDTQYF
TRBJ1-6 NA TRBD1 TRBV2 TGTGCCAGCAGGAGGACAGGGACAAATTCACCCCTCCACTTT CASRRTGTNSPLHF
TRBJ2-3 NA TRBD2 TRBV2 TGTGCCAGCAGTGGAGCTAGCGGTTTCACAGATACGCAGTATTTT CASSGASGFTDTQYF
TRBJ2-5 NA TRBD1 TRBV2 TGTGCCAGCGTACGCACAACACCTAGGGGGCGCATCCAAGAGACCCAGTACTTC CASVRTTPRGRIQETQYF
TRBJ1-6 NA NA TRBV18 TGTGCCAGCTCACCAAGCCCCCACAGGGATAATTCACCCCTCCACTTT CASSPSPHRDNSPLHF
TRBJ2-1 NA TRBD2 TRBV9 TGTGCCAGCAGCGTAGCCGCTAGCGGGAAAGGGGACAATGAGCAGTTCTTC CASSVAASGKGDNEQFF
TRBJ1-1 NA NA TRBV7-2 TGTGCCAGCAGCTCTGAGGTCGGTGGGGAGGCTTTCTTT CASSSEVGGEAFF
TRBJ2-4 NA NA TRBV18 TGTGCCAGCTCACCGAATAGCGACATTCAGTACTTC CASSPNSDIQYF
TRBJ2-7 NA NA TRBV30 TGTGCCTGGAGTGTAGGGGCCAGGGTAGACGAGCAGTACTTC CAWSVGARVDEQYF
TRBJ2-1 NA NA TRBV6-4 TGTGCCAGCAGTGACTCGAGCGGCGCCGGGCACAATGAGCAGTTCTTC CASSDSSGAGHNEQFF
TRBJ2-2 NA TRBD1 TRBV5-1 TGCGCCAGCAGCTTGACAGGGGGATACACCGGGGAGCTGTTTTTT CASSLTGGYTGELFF
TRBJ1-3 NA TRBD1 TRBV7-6 TGTGCCAGCAGCCCCCTCTACAGGGGGAGCTCTGGAAACACCATATATTTT CASSPLYRGSSGNTIYF
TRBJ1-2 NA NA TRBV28 TGTGCCAGCAGTGCCGCTCATGTGACAGCTAACTATGGCTACACCTTC CASSAAHVTANYGYTF
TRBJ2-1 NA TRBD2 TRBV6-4 TGTGCCAGCAGCGCTTGGCGGGAGGAGGTCAATGAGCAGTTCTTC CASSAWREEVNEQFF
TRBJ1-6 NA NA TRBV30 TGTGCCTGGAGTCCAGACAGCCGCTCCTATAATTCACCCCTCCACTTT CAWSPDSRSYNSPLHF
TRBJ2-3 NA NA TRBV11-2 TGTGCCAGCAGCTTAGCGGGAGAGGATATAGATACGCAGTATTTT CASSLAGEDIDTQYF
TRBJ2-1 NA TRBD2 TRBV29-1 TGCAGCGCCCTCAGCGGGAGGGTCAATGAGCAGTTCTTC CSALSGRVNEQFF
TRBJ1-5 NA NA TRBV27 TGTGCCAGCAGTCCGCTCCTAGGGGATCAGCCCCAGCATTTT CASSPLLGDQPQHF
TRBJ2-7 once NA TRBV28 TGTGCCAGTTCCGACGGTCAGGGAATGATGCAGTACTTC CASSDGQGMMQYF
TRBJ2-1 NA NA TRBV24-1 TGTGCCACCAGTGATTTTCGGGACATTGAGCAGTTCTTC CATSDFRDIEQFF
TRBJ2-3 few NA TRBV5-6 TGTGCCAGCAGCCCGGGTTTCGGAGTGAGGGATACGCAGTATTTT CASSPGFGVRDTQYF
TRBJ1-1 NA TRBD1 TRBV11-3 TGTGCCAGCAGCTTAGTCAGGGGGGTTGGCACTGAAGCTTTCTTT CASSLVRGVGTEAFF
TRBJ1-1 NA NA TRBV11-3 TGTGCCAGCAGCTTAGTTTTCGGTCAGGATACTAGTGAAGCTTTCTTT CASSLVFGQDTSEAFF
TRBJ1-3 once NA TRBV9 TGTGCCAGCAGCTCCGGGGGGAACTCTGGAAACACCATATATTTT CASSSGGNSGNTIYF
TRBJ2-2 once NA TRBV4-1 TGCGCCAGCAGCCCTCAGGGAATTGAAGGCACCGGGGAGCTGTTTTTT CASSPQGIEGTGELFF
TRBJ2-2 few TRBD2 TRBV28 TGTGCCAGCAGTTTAGATTTTAGAGCGGGGACCGGGGAGCTGTTTTTT CASSLDFRAGTGELFF
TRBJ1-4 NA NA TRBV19 TGTGCCAGTAGTCCCCCACCGGGTGAAAAACTGTTTTTT CASSPPPGEKLFF
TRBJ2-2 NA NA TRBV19 TGTGCCAGTAGGAAGAGTCCGGGACTCAACACCGGGGAGCTGTTTTTT CASRKSPGLNTGELFF
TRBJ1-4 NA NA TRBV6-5 TGTGCCAGCCAGAATCCGAATGAAAAACTGTTTTTT CASQNPNEKLFF
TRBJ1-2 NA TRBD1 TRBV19 TGTGCCAGTAGTGCCCTCTTGGCGGGACAGAGCAACTATGGCTACACCTTC CASSALLAGQSNYGYTF
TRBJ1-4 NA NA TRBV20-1 TGCAGTGCTGAGGAGGATGAAAAACTGTTTTTT CSAEEDEKLFF
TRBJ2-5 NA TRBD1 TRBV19 TGTGCCAGTAGTGCCCGGGACAGCTTCTCAGAGACCCAGTACTTC CASSARDSFSETQYF
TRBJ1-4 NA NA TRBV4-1 TGCGCCAGCAGCCAAGATAGTACGATTGCAACTAATGAAAAACTGTTTTTT CASSQDSTIATNEKLFF
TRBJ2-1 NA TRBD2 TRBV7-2 TGTGCCAGCAGCCCGCAGACTAGCGGGAGCGGCAATGAGCAGTTCTTC CASSPQTSGSGNEQFF
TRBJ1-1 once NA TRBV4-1 TGCGCCAGCAGCCAAGTGGGCGCGGGCACTGAAGCTTTCTTT CASSQVGAGTEAFF
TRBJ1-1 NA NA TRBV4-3 TGCGCCAGCAGCCAGTCCGGGACACCTCGCGGAGCTTTCTTT CASSQSGTPRGAFF